What follows are 10 T cell receptor beta chains derived from one specimen sequenced in a study of T cells in Graves' hyperthyroidism and ophthalmopathy. The CDR3 regions of TCR beta were amplified from RNA transcripts. RT-PCR in the first round (using the HTBI primer set) targeted the TCR CDR3. TCRdb itself ran the multiplex PCR reads through MiXCR, one entry per CDR3 protein. This repertoire shows about 480,000 distinct CDR3 sequences, around an eighth found once; its top ten account for around a sixth. The sample taken for sequencing was blood. These TCRs come from a young woman with Graves' hyperthyroidism.

The sample holds many counts of this clonotype. The chain's CDR3 is CASSYGLAGENIQYF. The CDR3 nucleotides read TGTGCCAGCAGTTACGGGTTAGCGGGAGAAAACATTCAGTACTTC. V and J are TRBV6-2 or TRBV6-3 and TRBJ2-4; 9 nucleotides agree with TRBD2. The ends lost 2 bases at V and 5 bases at J; junction bases unmatched: 4. From germline, CDR1 is MNHEY and CDR2 SVGEGT. This CDR3 comprises 15 residues.

Only a few counts were recorded for this clonotype. The chain combines TRBV10-3 with TRBJ2-7; D might be TRBD1 or TRBD2, each matching 5 bases. Per the germline V gene, CDR1 is ENHRY and CDR2 is SYGVKD. Trimming took off 10 bases at V and 3 bases at J, with 16 bases between the two ends. The CDR3 spans 13 residues. The CDR3 reads CATMQGPNYEQYF. The CDR3 DNA follows: TGTGCCACTATGCAGGGACCAAACTACGAGCAGTACTTC.

Comment on this clonotype: A much larger clone lies a single base off, so this may be a read error. V usage is TRBV7-2 and J usage is TRBJ2-7, with 7 bases aligning to TRBD2. The DNA end favors TRBJ2-1, so the J call may be wrong. Germline V CDR1 and CDR2: SGHTA, FQGNSA. The length of the CDR3 is 13 residues. This CDR3 is CASGRGDHYEQFF. CDR3 nucleotide sequence: TGTGCCAGCGGGAGGGGAGATCACTACGAGCAGTTCTTC.

This clonotype was detected ten times or more. The rearrangement links TRBV11-3 to TRBJ2-5, with no clear D. V gave up 6 bases and J gave up 5 bases, with 13 bases separating them. This CDR3 has 13 amino acids. From germline, CDR1 is SGHNT and CDR2 YENEEA. CDR3 in DNA: TGTGCCAGCAGTGGGCAGGACGGGGAGACCCAGTACTTC. Protein sequence: CASSGQDGETQYF.

This clonotype has a handful of counts. The J gene is TRBJ1-5, the V gene TRBV27; 7 positions agree with TRBD1. Trimming at V came to 6 bases and at J to 5 bases, leaving 7 bases not matched to a gene. Germline values: CDR1 MNHEY, CDR2 SMNVEV (reference sequence). The CDR3 length is 14 residues. The DNA of the CDR3 is TGTGCCAGCAGAAAACAGGGGATCTATCAGCCCCAGCATTTT. It specifies CASRKQGIYQPQHF.

This clonotype has at least ten counts. The chain uses TRBV12-3 or TRBV12-4 and TRBJ1-1; no definite D call. V lost 2 bases and J 4 bases, leaving 11 bases between the germline ends. The CDR3 covers 14 residues. CDR3 region: CASSLRGLGTEAFF. The CDR3 DNA reads TGTGCCAGCAGTTTACGAGGGTTAGGCACTGAAGCTTTCTTT.

Many counts were recorded for this clonotype. This CDR3 is CASSPAFSGRASGELFF. DNA for the CDR3: TGTGCCAGCAGCCCCGCCTTTAGCGGGAGGGCGTCCGGGGAGCTGTTTTTT. The chain employs TRBV13 and TRBJ2-2, with 11 bases fitting TRBD2. CDR1 and CDR2 (germline): PRHDT, FYEKMQ (reference sequence). The CDR3 extends over 17 amino acids. V lost 5 bases, J lost 6 bases, and 11 bases stayed unmatched.

The V and J genes are TRBV7-9 and TRBJ2-7, with TRBD1 matching 9 bases. The CDR3 extends over 14 amino acids. The V gene end was trimmed by 4 bases and the J gene end by 5 bases; junction bases not matched to a gene: 6. Germline CDR1 reads SEHNR; CDR2 reads FQNEAQ (reference sequence). Written as DNA, the CDR3 is TGTGCCAGCAGCTCAATGGGACAGGGCCACGAGCAGTACTTC. It codes for CASSSMGQGHEQYF.

There are many counts of this clonotype. V gene TRBV7-2 combines with J gene TRBJ2-5, with D perhaps matching TRBD1 (7 bases). CDR1 and CDR2 from the germline V gene are SGHTA and FQGNSA. CDR3 length equals 15 residues. V lost 4 bases, J lost 5 bases, and 17 bases lay in between. CDR3 coding DNA: TGTGCCAGCAGCTCCGACAGGGAGGTCTGGGAGACCCAGTACTTC. Protein sequence: CASSSDREVWETQYF.

This chain uses TRBV18 with TRBJ2-7; 7 nucleotides line up with TRBD1. The CDR3 has 14 residues. V dropped 3 bases and J dropped 3; count of bases not matched to a gene: 5. CDR1 KGHSH and CDR2 LQKENI come from the germline V gene. The CDR3 is CASSPTTGFYEQYF. CDR3 sequence (DNA): TGTGCCAGCTCACCTACGACAGGGTTCTACGAGCAGTACTTC.